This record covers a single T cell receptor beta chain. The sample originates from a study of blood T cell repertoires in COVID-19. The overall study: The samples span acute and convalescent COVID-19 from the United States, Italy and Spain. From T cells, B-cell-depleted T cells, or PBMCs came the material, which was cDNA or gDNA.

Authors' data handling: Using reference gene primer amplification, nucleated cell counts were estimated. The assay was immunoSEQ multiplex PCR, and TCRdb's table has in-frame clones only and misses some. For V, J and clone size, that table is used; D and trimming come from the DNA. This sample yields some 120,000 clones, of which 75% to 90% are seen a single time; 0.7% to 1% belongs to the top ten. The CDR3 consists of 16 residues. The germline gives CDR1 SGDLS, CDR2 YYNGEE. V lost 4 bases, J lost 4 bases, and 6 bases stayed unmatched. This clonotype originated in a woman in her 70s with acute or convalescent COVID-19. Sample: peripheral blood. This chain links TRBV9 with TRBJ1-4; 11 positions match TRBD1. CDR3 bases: TGTGCCAGCAGCCCGCGGGGACAGGGGGGTAATGAAAAACTGTTTTTT. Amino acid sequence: CASSPRGQGGNEKLFF.